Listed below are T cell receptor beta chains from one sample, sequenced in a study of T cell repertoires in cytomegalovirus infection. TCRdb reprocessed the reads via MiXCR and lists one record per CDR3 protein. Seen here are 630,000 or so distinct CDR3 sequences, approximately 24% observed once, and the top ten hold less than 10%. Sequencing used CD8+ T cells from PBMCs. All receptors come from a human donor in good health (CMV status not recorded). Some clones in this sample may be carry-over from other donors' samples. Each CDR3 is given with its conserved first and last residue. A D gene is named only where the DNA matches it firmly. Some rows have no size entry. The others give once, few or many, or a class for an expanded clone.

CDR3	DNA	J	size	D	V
CASSQDPYSSYNEQFF	TGTGCCAGCAGCCAAGATCCCTACTCCTCCTACAATGAGCAGTTCTTC	TRBJ2-1	NA	NA	TRBV14
CSATTGFNYGYTF	TGCAGTGCTACGACAGGGTTCAACTATGGCTACACCTTC	TRBJ1-2	NA	TRBD1	TRBV20-1
CASSQWLSGGLNEQFF	TGCGCCAGCAGCCAGTGGCTAAGCGGGGGGCTGAATGAGCAGTTCTTC	TRBJ2-1	NA	TRBD2	TRBV4-1
CASSPRQGRYNEQFF	TGTGCCAGCAGTCCTCGACAGGGGCGCTACAATGAGCAGTTCTTC	TRBJ2-1	few	TRBD1	TRBV27
CATSAGQGAEETQYF	TGTGCCACCAGTGCGGGACAGGGGGCGGAAGAGACCCAGTACTTC	TRBJ2-5	NA	TRBD1	TRBV24-1
CASSLARQGPTEAFF	TGCGCCAGCAGCTTGGCCAGACAGGGGCCCACTGAAGCTTTCTTT	TRBJ1-1	NA	TRBD1	TRBV5-1
CAIRTGRTGELFF	TGTGCCATCCGGACAGGGCGCACCGGGGAGCTGTTTTTT	TRBJ2-2	few	TRBD1	TRBV10-3
CVSSQDLQGRWETQYF	TGTGTCAGCAGCCAAGATTTGCAGGGGCGCTGGGAGACCCAGTACTTC	TRBJ2-5	NA	NA	TRBV14
CASSQVAQGKNIQYF	TGCGCCAGCAGCCAAGTAGCACAGGGGAAAAACATTCAGTACTTC	TRBJ2-4	many	TRBD1	TRBV4-3
CAISDPGTGQETQYF	TGTGCCATCAGTGATCCCGGGACAGGACAAGAGACCCAGTACTTC	TRBJ2-5	few	TRBD1	TRBV10-3
CASSLLSRPQETQYF	TGTGCCAGCAGTTTACTGTCTAGGCCCCAAGAGACCCAGTACTTC	TRBJ2-5	few	NA	TRBV28
CASSLAGEF	TGTGCCAGCAGCTTAGCGGGGGAGTTT	TRBJ1-1	NA	NA	TRBV7-4
CSVSDVGDTQYF	TGCAGCGTTAGCGACGTGGGGGATACGCAGTATTTT	TRBJ2-3	NA	NA	TRBV29-1
CATSRDGHMGRETQYF	TGTGCCACCAGCAGAGATGGACACATGGGGCGAGAGACCCAGTACTTC	TRBJ2-5	NA	NA	TRBV15
CASIPTSGSTDTQYF	TGTGCCAGCATTCCGACTAGCGGGAGCACAGATACGCAGTATTTT	TRBJ2-3	NA	TRBD2	TRBV12-3/TRBV12-4
CASSSTSEGKNIQYF	TGTGCCAGCAGCTCGACTAGCGAGGGCAAAAACATTCAGTACTTC	TRBJ2-4	NA	TRBD2	TRBV7-9
CSVLAETYNEQFF	TGCAGCGTGTTAGCGGAAACCTACAATGAGCAGTTCTTC	TRBJ2-1	NA	NA	TRBV29-1
CSVEEDNSYEQYF	TGCAGCGTTGAAGAGGACAACTCCTACGAGCAGTACTTC	TRBJ2-7	NA	NA	TRBV29-1
CASSCSQGMRAEAFF	TGTGCCAGCAGTTGCTCACAGGGGATGAGAGCTGAAGCTTTCTTT	TRBJ1-1	NA	TRBD1	TRBV6-6
CASSLYHLGVVPNEKLFF	TGTGCCAGCAGCCTATATCACCTAGGGGTTGTCCCTAATGAAAAACTGTTTTTT	TRBJ1-4	many	NA	TRBV7-2
CASSFPGQGDRNVQFF	TGTGCCAGCAGCTTCCCGGGACAGGGGGATAGGAATGTGCAGTTCTTC	TRBJ2-1	NA	TRBD1	TRBV7-9
CASGRGANDYGYTF	TGCGCGTCCGGCCGGGGGGCGAATGACTATGGCTACACCTTC	TRBJ1-2	many	NA	TRBV12-3/TRBV12-4
CASSNEPLTGTGFVYEQYF	TGTGCCAGTAGCAACGAACCCTTAACCGGGACAGGCTTTGTCTACGAGCAGTACTTC	TRBJ2-7	NA	TRBD1	TRBV19
CASSEVLRTDTQYF	TGTGCCAGCAGTGAAGTACTACGCACAGATACGCAGTATTTT	TRBJ2-3	NA	NA	TRBV2
CASSTAGGTEAFF	TGTGCCAGTAGTACGGCAGGGGGCACTGAAGCTTTCTTT	TRBJ1-1	few	TRBD1	TRBV19
CSVNRMDRGTYEQYF	TGCAGCGTAAACCGTATGGACAGGGGCACCTACGAGCAGTACTTC	TRBJ2-7	NA	TRBD1	TRBV29-1
CAISEEPRANYGYTF	TGTGCCATCAGTGAGGAGCCTCGCGCTAACTATGGCTACACCTTC	TRBJ1-2	few	NA	TRBV10-3
CASSQGQKGYGYTF	TGTGCCAGCAGCCAAGGACAGAAGGGCTATGGCTACACCTTC	TRBJ1-2	few	NA	TRBV3-1
CASITGDRSYQPQHF	TGTGCCTCAATTACCGGGGACAGGTCGTATCAGCCCCAGCATTTT	TRBJ1-5	NA	TRBD1	TRBV6-6
CASSRAGTGYTEAFF	TGTGCCAGCAGCCGCGCCGGGACAGGATACACTGAAGCTTTCTTT	TRBJ1-1	few	TRBD1	TRBV3-1
CATSREDPWGALNNEQFF	TGTGCCACCAGCAGAGAGGACCCTTGGGGGGCCCTCAACAATGAGCAGTTCTTC	TRBJ2-1	NA	NA	TRBV15
CASSLPEDRDPQKPQHF	TGTGCCAGCAGCTTACCCGAAGACAGGGATCCTCAAAAGCCCCAGCATTTT	TRBJ1-5	many	TRBD1	TRBV7-8
CASTQGQGELFF	TGTGCCAGCACGCAGGGACAGGGGGAGCTGTTTTTT	TRBJ2-2	few	TRBD1	TRBV6-2/TRBV6-3
CASSQLAGGRLEQFF	TGTGCCAGCAGCCAACTAGCGGGGGGGCGTCTCGAGCAGTTCTTC	TRBJ2-1	NA	TRBD2	TRBV13
CASSPYGEGPYNEQFF	TGTGCCAGCAGTCCCTATGGGGAGGGCCCTTACAATGAGCAGTTCTTC	TRBJ2-1	few	TRBD2	TRBV28
CASSQRPGGWNTEAFF	TGTGCCAGCAGCCAGAGGCCTGGAGGGTGGAACACTGAAGCTTTCTTT	TRBJ1-1	NA	NA	TRBV3-1
CASRGIRQGAPSTGELFF	TGTGCCAGTAGAGGGATCAGGCAGGGGGCCCCGAGCACCGGGGAGCTGTTTTTT	TRBJ2-2	few	TRBD1	TRBV19
CSVGGIGTEAFF	TGCAGCGTTGGAGGGATTGGAACTGAAGCTTTCTTT	TRBJ1-1	NA	NA	TRBV29-1
CASSPTGVYQETQYF	TGTGCCAGCAGCCCAACGGGGGTGTACCAAGAGACCCAGTACTTC	TRBJ2-5	few	NA	TRBV6-5
CSAREGIPQFF	TGCAGTGCTAGGGAGGGGATCCCACAGTTCTTC	TRBJ2-1	NA	NA	TRBV20-1
CASWDRGSSYNEQFF	TGTGCCAGCTGGGACAGGGGGTCCTCCTACAATGAGCAGTTCTTC	TRBJ2-1	few	TRBD1	TRBV27
CSARVIGPGGNQPQHF	TGCAGTGCTAGGGTAATTGGCCCGGGGGGCAATCAGCCCCAGCATTTT	TRBJ1-5	NA	NA	TRBV20-1
CAIGDVGYTF	TGTGCCATCGGGGACGTGGGCTACACCTTC	TRBJ1-2	NA	NA	TRBV10-3
CASSLVGTGVDEQYF	TGTGCCAGCAGCTTAGTAGGGACAGGGGTGGACGAGCAGTACTTC	TRBJ2-7	many	TRBD1	TRBV7-6
CASSYGAPENSPLHF	TGTGCCAGCAGTTACGGGGCGCCGGAAAATTCACCCCTCCACTTT	TRBJ1-6	NA	NA	TRBV6-5